This T cell receptor (beta chain) was found in a study of blood T cell repertoires in COVID-19. Across the study: Specimens from acute and convalescent COVID-19 originated in the United States, Italy and Spain. Sources were T cells, B-cell-depleted T cells, or PBMCs; the material itself was cDNA or gDNA.

The length of the CDR3 is 14 residues. The V and J ends lost 7 bases and 5 bases, in that order; junction bases with no gene match: 5. Germline CDR1 and CDR2: SGHRS and YFSETQ. Original processing notes: Amplification from reference gene primers served as the basis for estimated nucleated cell counts. This table comes from immunoSEQ multiplex PCR, and its TCRdb copy is limited to in-frame clones, with some not included. The DNA gave D and trimming, while V, J and clone size come from that table. The sample lists approximately 190,000 clones, 83% seen once, with 6% to 7% in the top ten. V gene TRBV5-1 combines with J gene TRBJ2-3, with 12 bases lining up with TRBD2. The sample consisted of peripheral blood. This sequence originates from a woman aged 40 to 50 with acute or convalescent COVID-19. DNA of the CDR3: TGCGCCAGCCACCGACTAGCGGGAGAAGATACGCAGTATTTT. Residues: CASHRLAGEDTQYF. The whole variable domain, remainder taken from reference TRBV5-1 and TRBJ2-3, is KAGVTQTPRYLIKTRGQQVTLSCSPISGHRSVSWYQQTPGQGLQFLFEYFSETQRNKGNFPGRFSGRQFSNSRSEMNVSTLELGDSALYLCASHRLAGEDTQYFGPGTRLTVL.